The clone carrying this T cell receptor (beta chain) was found many times. Patients underwent thyroid surgery, and none had received any treatment before it. The sample comes from a study of metastatic and nonmetastatic thyroid tumors. Across the whole study: Thyroid patients, malignant and benign, had repertoires compared across blood and tumor or nodule tissue.

The CDR3 runs to 14 residues. V lost 2 bases to trimming and J lost 7 bases, with 12 bases between them. Germline V gene sequence: CDR1 MNHEY, CDR2 SVGEGT. TCRdb re-called the PCR reads through MiXCR. The sample records 16,000 or so clones, about a quarter being singletons. This TCR derives from a female donor with papillary thyroid cancer or a benign thyroid nodule (not recorded which). Some clones in this sample may be carry-over from other donors' samples. The chain uses TRBV6-2 or TRBV6-3 and TRBJ1-5, with D perhaps TRBD1 (5 bases). Source material: adjacent normal tissue. The CDR3 here is CASSYGGTGQPQHF. The DNA for the CDR3 is TGTGCCAGCAGTTACGGGGGAACCGGGCAGCCCCAGCATTTT.